This TCR beta chain was profiled in a study of blood T cell repertoires in COVID-19. The wider study: Collection of acute and convalescent COVID-19 samples took place in the United States, Italy and Spain. T cells, B-cell-depleted T cells, or PBMCs provided the cDNA or gDNA that served as material.

Study processing details: Reference gene primer amplification gave nucleated cell count estimates. The repertoire was sequenced with immunoSEQ multiplex PCR; TCRdb's copy has only in-frame clones and lacks some. V and J calls and clone size follow that table, whereas D and trimming were derived from the DNA. The sample holds around 54,000 clones; about four fifths are singletons and the top ten take around 5.3%. This clone was detected a few times. This sequence was found in a woman in her sixties or seventies with acute or convalescent COVID-19. The sample comprised peripheral blood.

The CDR3 region is CASSLGGGLNQPQHF. The CDR3 nucleotides read TGTGCCAGCAGCTTAGGGGGGGGCCTGAATCAGCCCCAGCATTTT. J is TRBJ1-5 and V is TRBV7-8, with D tentatively TRBD1 (6 bases). The germline V gene encodes CDR1 SGHVS and CDR2 FQNEAQ. This CDR3 contains 15 residues. Trimming removed 1 base at V and 4 bases at J, with 11 bases between.